The 25 T cell receptor beta chains in this list originate from one sample, sequenced in a study of vaccination and CD4 T cells after COVID-19. No cognate antigen is known for these TCRs. Treatment described: roughly 11-day PBMC culture with coronavirus spike peptide pools or control peptides (ViraFEST assay). The assay that was used to sequence DNA from cultured CD4+ T cells was the Oncomine TCR Beta short-read assay. TCRdb reprocessed the PCR reads via MiXCR and lists one record per CDR3 protein. The sample lists more than 11,000 distinct CDR3 sequences, about 29% occurring once. The sample in question was CD4+ T cells from blood, cultured in vitro, obtained before SARS-CoV-2 vaccination. These receptors came from a human donor who received a COVID-19 vaccine.

This clonotype has a handful of counts. The chain carries TRBV19 and TRBJ1-6; D unresolved. CDR3 length: 15 amino acids. The germline V and J ends were trimmed by 11 bases and 0 bases, with 14 bases remaining between them. Germline V gives CDR1 LNHDA, CDR2 SQIVND (reference sequence). The CDR3 loop reads CAGKDGSSYNSPLHF. The DNA for the CDR3 is TGTGCCGGAAAGGACGGGAGCTCCTATAATTCACCCCTCCACTTT.

This clonotype showed up just a few times. V gene TRBV7-9 combines with J gene TRBJ1-4; no clear D. Germline V CDR1 and CDR2: SEHNR, FQNEAQ (reference sequence). CDR3 size: 16 residues. Trimming removed 1 base at V and 8 bases at J, with 17 bases between. CDR3 protein: CASSLGGSLSKEKLFF. For the CDR3, the DNA is TGTGCCAGCAGCTTAGGCGGCAGTTTGAGTAAAGAAAAACTGTTTTTT.

This clonotype was seen only a few times. The chain is built from TRBV15 and TRBJ1-2; D gene unclear. From germline, CDR1 is LNHNV and CDR2 YYDKDF (reference sequence). This CDR3 region has 18 residues. The V end lost 0 bases, the J end lost 4 bases, and 21 bases lay between the germline ends. CDR3 amino acids: CATSRDFVAENPIYGYTF. In DNA, the CDR3 is TGTGCCACCAGCAGAGATTTCGTGGCAGAAAACCCCATCTATGGCTACACCTTC.

This clonotype was observed a few times. In nucleotides, the CDR3 is TGTGCCAGCACCCCAATCCGGGGCACTGAAGCTTTCTTT. Its translation is CASTPIRGTEAFF. The V and J genes are TRBV6-1 and TRBJ1-1; D is uncertain. This CDR3 contains 13 residues. V dropped 7 bases and J dropped 4 bases, with 13 bases sitting between them. CDR1 and CDR2 (germline): MNHNS, SASEGT.

This chain connects TRBV25-1 to TRBJ1-3; unclear D gene. The V end was cut by 7 bases, the J end by 4 bases, with 11 bases between. CDR3 length equals 13 residues. Germline CDR1 MGHDK, CDR2 SYGVNS. Written as DNA, the CDR3 is TGTGCCAGCATCGCAAGGGTAGGAAACACCATATATTTT. Encoded protein: CASIARVGNTIYF.

The genes are TRBV5-1 and TRBJ2-2; D is possibly TRBD2 (5 bases). V was cut by 2 bases and J by 6 bases, with 8 bases left in between. CDR3 length equals 13 residues. The germline V gene has CDR1 SGHRS and CDR2 YFSETQ. CDR3 sequence reads: CASSFTGAGELFF. The CDR3, as DNA: TGCGCCAGCAGCTTTACCGGGGCCGGGGAGCTGTTTTTT.

This sequence joins TRBV7-9 and TRBJ1-2; TRBD1 matches at 8 bases. V dropped 5 bases and J dropped 3; count of bases not matched to a gene: 5. Germline V lookup: CDR1 SEHNR, CDR2 FQNEAQ (reference sequence). This CDR3 is 14 amino acids long. CDR3 residues: CASSGRQGYYGYTF. The CDR3 bases are TGTGCCAGCAGCGGACGACAGGGGTACTATGGCTACACCTTC.

V is TRBV6-2 or TRBV6-3 and J is TRBJ2-7, with a possible D match to TRBD2 (7 bases). Germline CDR1 reads MNHEY; CDR2 reads SVGEGT. The CDR3 is 14 residues long. V was clipped by 6 bases and J by 7 bases, with 19 bases between them. The CDR3 region has the DNA TGTGCCAGCAGACCAACAGGGAAAGCGGGGGAGCAGTACTTC. This translates into CASRPTGKAGEQYF.

V gene TRBV7-9 combines with J gene TRBJ2-3; D not resolved. Germline V gives CDR1 SEHNR, CDR2 FQNEAQ (reference sequence). This CDR3 region has 14 residues. Between the trimmed V and J ends, which lost 4 bases and 0 bases, there was a span of 8 bases. Written as DNA, the CDR3 is TGTGCCAGCAGCTCGGAGAGAAGCACAGATACGCAGTATTTT. Translating it yields CASSSERSTDTQYF.

This sequence joins TRBV5-1 and TRBJ1-2; D perhaps matches TRBD1 (5 bases). CDR3 length: 13 amino acids. Germline V gives CDR1 SGHRS, CDR2 YFSETQ. Trimming took off 1 base at V and 8 bases at J, with 12 bases between the two ends. In DNA, the CDR3 is TGCGCCAGCAGCTTGAGAGGGGAAGGGGGCTACACCTTC. It specifies CASSLRGEGGYTF.

This clonotype was counted between two and nine times. The chain links TRBV6-1 to TRBJ2-2, with a tentative D call TRBD1 (6 bases). Trimming shortened V by 10 bases and J by 5 bases, and 14 bases separated the two germline ends. The CDR3 is made up of 13 amino acids. The germline V gene has CDR1 MNHNS and CDR2 SASEGT. The CDR3 nucleotides are TGTGCCACCTCCTCGCAGGGGACCGGGGAGCTGTTTTTT. Translation: CATSSQGTGELFF.

Within the sample, this clonotype is medium-sized. This chain links TRBV10-3 with TRBJ2-5; possible D gene TRBD1, 5 bases. Trimming pared 2 bases from V and 2 bases from J, leaving 9 bases between. The germline V gene encodes CDR1 ENHRY and CDR2 SYGVKD. This CDR3 is built from 14 residues. CDR3 nucleotides: TGTGCCATCAGTGAGGGACAAGCACAAGAGACCCAGTACTTC. Amino acid sequence: CAISEGQAQETQYF.

V and J are TRBV5-3 and TRBJ1-4, with D uncertain. TRBV5-3 is marked as an open reading frame, function uncertain. With 2 bases removed from V and 4 bases from J, the gap between germline ends came to 12 bases. This CDR3 comprises 15 residues. Here the CDR3 DNA reads TGTGCCAGAAGCTTCCCGGAGGTGGGTAATGAAAAACTGTTTTTT. Translating it yields CARSFPEVGNEKLFF.

The chain joins TRBV10-2 to TRBJ1-1; D is unclear. Germline assignment: CDR1 WSHSY and CDR2 SAAADI. With 0 bases removed from V and 5 bases from J, the gap between germline ends came to 13 bases. The CDR3 runs 15 residues. The CDR3 DNA reads as TGCGCCAGCAGTGAGTCGGGAGGCCCGAGTACTGAAGCTTTCTTT. Its translation: CASSESGGPSTEAFF.

The chain is built from TRBV2 and TRBJ2-7, with D unclear. The V gene's germline CDR1 is SNHLY and CDR2 FYNNEI. The length of the CDR3 is 12 residues. Trimming took off 3 bases at V and 3 bases at J, with 6 bases between the two ends. The CDR3 reads CASSEARYEQYF. Written as DNA, the CDR3 is TGTGCCAGCAGTGAGGCCCGCTACGAGCAGTACTTC.

The DNA of the CDR3 is TGTGCCACCAGTGATTCCCGGGGCAGGGGGGCGTCCTATGGCTACACCTTC. It translates to CATSDSRGRGASYGYTF. The chain uses TRBV24-1 and TRBJ1-2; 7 positions agree with TRBD1. V shed 2 bases, J shed 4 bases, and the junction held 12 bases outside the gene matches. The CDR3 has 17 amino acids. Germline assignment: CDR1 KGHDR and CDR2 SFDVKD.

Worth noting for this clonotype: One junction end does not reproduce the germline sequence, and a read error may be involved. The CDR3 DNA sequence: TGCGTCAGCAGTGTCGGGACTAGCGGCTACAATGAGCAGTTCTTC. Residues: CVSSVGTSGYNEQFF. The chain combines TRBV10-1 with TRBJ2-1; 11 bases match TRBD2. The CDR3 runs to 15 residues. Germline V gene data show CDR1 as WNHNN and CDR2 as SYGVQD (reference sequence).

Note on this clonotype: One junction end disagrees with the germline gene, perhaps due to a read error. V usage is TRBV24-1 and J usage is TRBJ1-2; weak D call: TRBD1 (6 bases). The CDR3 is made up of 14 amino acids. Germline lookup yields CDR1 KGHDR and CDR2 SFDVKD. The CDR3 coding sequence is TGTGCCCCGGGGGAAAGGGACACTAACTATGGCCACACCTTC. Protein: CAPGERDTNYGHTF.

This clonotype occurred a few times. The CDR3 here is CASSASRAGEQYF. CDR3 bases: TGTGCCAGCAGTGCCTCTCGAGCTGGCGAGCAGTACTTC. The J gene is TRBJ2-7, the V gene TRBV6-1, with D hard to call. V lost 4 bases, J lost 6 bases, and 13 bases lay in between. The CDR3 extends over 13 amino acids. Germline-derived CDR1 and CDR2 are MNHNS and SASEGT.

The chain combines TRBV5-1 with TRBJ2-5, with D perhaps TRBD1 or TRBD2 (5 bases each). The CDR3 totals 17 residues. Trimming took off 2 bases at V and 1 base at J, with 18 bases between the two ends. CDR1 SGHRS and CDR2 YFSETQ come from the germline V gene. The CDR3 sequence is CASSLGIVRDGQETQYF. CDR3 sequence (DNA): TGCGCCAGCAGCTTAGGGATTGTCCGGGACGGCCAAGAGACCCAGTACTTC.

The table lists this clonotype with a few counts. The V and J genes are TRBV5-1 and TRBJ2-5; 9 nucleotides line up with TRBD2. The CDR3 totals 15 residues. In germline, CDR1 is SGHRS, CDR2 YFSETQ. V gave up 3 bases and J gave up 5 bases; unmatched junction bases: 8. The CDR3 region has the DNA TGCGCCAGCAGCTCCCCTAGCGGGGTCCCGGAGACCCAGTACTTC. It encodes CASSSPSGVPETQYF.

As DNA, the CDR3 is TGTGCCACCAGTGAACCAGGCTCCTACGAGCAGTACTTC. Its protein product is CATSEPGSYEQYF. V and J are TRBV24-1 and TRBJ2-7; D is ambiguous. Between the trimmed V and J ends, which lost 4 bases and 0 bases, there was a span of 6 bases. The CDR3 loop spans 13 amino acids. CDR1 and CDR2 (germline): KGHDR, SFDVKD.

This clonotype is judged medium-sized (0.01 to 0.1%). This chain connects TRBV7-9 to TRBJ1-2; D is possibly TRBD1 (5 bases). The V end was cut by 5 bases, the J end by 4 bases, with 17 bases between. The germline V gene has CDR1 SEHNR and CDR2 FQNEAQ (reference sequence). The CDR3 is made up of 15 amino acids. The CDR3 sequence: CASSPGALGGYGYTF. CDR3 bases: TGTGCCAGCAGCCCCGGGGCCCTCGGTGGCTATGGCTACACCTTC.

This clonotype was detected only a few times. The chain uses TRBV5-4 and TRBJ2-7; D remains unclear. This CDR3 comprises 15 residues. The germline V gene has CDR1 SGHNT and CDR2 YYREEE (reference sequence). V dropped 0 bases and J dropped 1 base, with 11 bases sitting between them. The CDR3 DNA reads TGTGCCAGCAGCTTGGCCGGCCGACTGTCCTACGAGCAGTACTTC. Its protein is CASSLAGRLSYEQYF.

The rearrangement uses TRBV6-2 or TRBV6-3 and TRBJ1-1; 9 bases are a match to TRBD1. This CDR3 is 16 amino acids long. V gave up 6 bases and J gave up 4 bases; unmatched junction bases: 12. The germline V gene encodes CDR1 MNHEY and CDR2 SVGEGT. The CDR3 DNA reads as TGTGCCAGCAGAGCCGGGACAGGGAGGGCTAGCACTGAAGCTTTCTTT. This codes for CASRAGTGRASTEAFF.